Listed below are T cell receptor beta chains from one sample, sequenced in a study of blood T cell repertoires in COVID-19. This table comes from immunoSEQ multiplex PCR, and its TCRdb copy is limited to in-frame clones, with some not included. This table holds fewer than 300,000 clones, around 86% found once. The sample taken for sequencing was peripheral blood. The receptors derive from a man over 45 with COVID-19, enrolled during active disease. Each CDR3 is given with its conserved first and last residue. A D gene is named only where the DNA matches it firmly. The size field is filled for only some rows; it gives once, few, many or a size class.

abundance,v_gene,j_gene,len,d_gene,CDR3aa,CDR3nt
-,TRBV28,TRBJ1-2,13,-,CASSFVGRAGYTF,TGTGCCAGCAGTTTCGTCGGGAGGGCTGGCTACACCTTC
-,TRBV4-1,TRBJ2-7,14,-,CASSLRVNLHEQYF,TGCGCCAGCAGCCTCAGGGTAAATCTCCACGAGCAGTACTTC
once,TRBV28,TRBJ1-3,12,-,CASRGALDTIYF,TGTGCCAGCAGAGGGGCTTTAGACACCATATATTTT
-,TRBV7-8,TRBJ2-2,12,TRBD1,CASSFRDRGMFF,TGTGCCAGCAGCTTCCGGGACAGGGGGATGTTTTTT
-,TRBV2,TRBJ1-2,15,TRBD1,CASSEPDRDYYGYTF,TGTGCCAGCAGTGAGCCGGACAGGGATTACTATGGCTACACCTTC
-,TRBV6-2/TRBV6-3,TRBJ1-2,12,-,CASSYQGYGYTF,TGTGCCAGCAGTTACCAGGGCTATGGCTACACCTTC
-,TRBV6-5,TRBJ1-5,15,TRBD1,CASSIQGASNQPQHF,TGTGCCAGCAGTATACAGGGGGCAAGCAATCAGCCCCAGCATTTT
-,TRBV18,TRBJ1-3,18,-,CASSPLGLGPGSGNTIYF,TGTGCCAGCTCACCACTTGGCCTGGGGCCAGGCTCTGGAAACACCATATATTTT
-,TRBV4-2,TRBJ2-2,16,-,CASSQDGSSNTGELFF,TGTGCCAGCAGCCAAGATGGGAGCTCGAACACCGGGGAGCTGTTTTTT
-,TRBV5-4,TRBJ1-6,15,TRBD1,CASSYDRGLGSPLHF,TGTGCCAGCAGCTACGACAGGGGGTTGGGTTCACCCCTCCACTTT
-,TRBV28,TRBJ2-1,12,-,CASSRFTGFQFF,TGTGCCAGCAGCCGATTCACAGGGTTTCAGTTCTTC
-,TRBV7-2,TRBJ2-7,14,TRBD1,CASSKRQGASEQYF,TGTGCCAGCAGCAAACGACAGGGGGCATCCGAGCAGTACTTC
once,TRBV9,TRBJ2-7,15,-,CASSVGDWDSYEQYF,TGTGCCAGCAGCGTAGGGGACTGGGACTCCTACGAGCAGTACTTC
-,TRBV7-3,TRBJ2-1,15,-,CASSLNPSSYNEQFF,TGTGCCAGCAGCTTAAACCCTAGCTCCTACAATGAGCAGTTCTTC
-,TRBV5-5,TRBJ2-7,14,-,CAKPTGTNVHEQYF,TGTGCCAAGCCAACCGGGACAAACGTCCACGAGCAGTACTTC